This TCR beta chain was captured in a study of blood T cells in healthy people across ages. Combining a sample-barcoded 5' primer with a J-beta primer mix, a second PCR ran for 7 to 11 cycles. Every cDNA molecule carried a tag from a template-switch adaptor bearing 12 random nucleotides. TCRdb recomputed calls from the 5' RACE reads with MiXCR, one row per CDR3 protein. The table has hundreds of thousands of distinct CDR3 sequences, about 59% seen once. The CDR3 is made up of 15 amino acids. With V trimmed by 0 bases and J by 5 bases, 4 bases remained unmatched. Germline CDR1 SGHTA, CDR2 FQGNSA. This receptor was obtained from a man aged 25 to 40 in good health. The source material was blood. The chain joins TRBV7-2 to TRBJ2-7; TRBD1 matches 10 bases. The CDR3 region is CASSLAGTGVNEQYF. For the CDR3, the DNA is TGTGCCAGCAGCTTAGCGGGGACAGGGGTCAACGAGCAGTACTTC.